The T cell receptor (beta chain) under discussion was sequenced for a study of control samples from healthy donors and cancer patients. TCRdb's copy holds only in-frame clones and misses some; the assay was immunoSEQ multiplex PCR. The sample has about 130,000 clones, just under 95% seen once. The CDR3 contains 14 residues. Germline values: CDR1 MNHNS, CDR2 SASEGT. The V gene lost 2 bases and the J gene lost 2 bases, with 7 bases spanning the gap. This TCR was sampled from a man in his 60s with colorectal cancer. The rearrangement uses TRBV6-1 and TRBJ1-3; D gene unclear. Input material: PBMCs. CDR3 in amino acids: CASSELPTGNTIYF. The CDR3 DNA sequence: TGTGCCAGCAGTGAATTACCCACTGGAAACACCATATATTTT.